This is a list of T cell receptor beta chains from one sample in a study of CD8 T cells in ankylosing spondylitis. Via MiXCR, TCRdb re-called the 5' RACE reads, giving one row per CDR3 protein. Altogether tens of thousands of distinct CDR3 sequences are present, 7.4% being singletons, with the ten largest covering 7.5% to 10%. Sequencing was performed on blood, either unsorted or a sorted T cell fraction (not recorded which). The origin of the receptors is a female donor with ankylosing spondylitis or in good health (not recorded which). Both conserved end residues are part of each CDR3.

CDR3aa	v_gene
CASSLEGVGSNTGELFF	TRBV5-5
CASSDSFPSSPLHF	TRBV18
CASSFRGNEQFF	TRBV7-6
CASGLPPTGLGGNTIYF	TRBV12-5
CASSLSGFQETQYF	TRBV5-1
CASSPLRGMSETQYF	TRBV27
CASTRDNINSPLHF	TRBV7-9
CASRQGKEKLFF	TRBV28
CSARGGSVSSFYSNQPQHF	TRBV20-1
CASSLVRDREQPQHF	TRBV7-2
CASSVGVEPQETQYF	TRBV9
CAWSPGQPNYGYTF	TRBV30
CASSPYRGGTGELFF	TRBV12-3/TRBV12-4
CAIRDSSGNTIYF	TRBV10-3
CSVVTRAEYQPQHF	TRBV29-1